The 31 T cell receptor beta chains given below trace back to one sample, sequenced in a study of shared clonotypes between healthy human individuals (dated by TCRdb to the early 2020s). Libraries came from the immunoSEQ multiplex PCR assay. This immuneACCESS table, as held by TCRdb, lists in-frame sequences with V and J called but not all clones. Of the missing ones, under half trace to an unresolved V gene in checked studies; the others have no known cause. A total of about 1.4 million clones appear in this sample, around 97% of them only once. 0.95% to 1.5% of the sample comes from the top ten. The specimen was naive CD4+ T cells sorted from blood. The sample's cell subset or site label is to be understood as: CD45RA+ positively selected. The receptors were gathered from a man aged 25 to 45 in good health.

V usage is TRBV5-1 and J usage is TRBJ1-4, with D unclear. Trimming shortened V by 0 bases and J by 7 bases, and 13 bases separated the two germline ends. This CDR3 spans 15 amino acids. CDR1 is SGHRS, CDR2 YFSETQ, per germline. The chain's CDR3 is CASSLDRVSGEKLFF. The CDR3 nucleotides are TGCGCCAGCAGCTTGGATAGGGTCTCCGGTGAAAAACTGTTTTTT.

The rearrangement uses TRBV6-6 and TRBJ2-5; D might be TRBD2 (5 bases). Trimming shortened V by 8 bases and J by 1 base, and 8 bases separated the two germline ends. The CDR3 is 12 amino acids. The germline V gene has CDR1 MNHNY and CDR2 SVGAGI (reference sequence). This CDR3 is CASRTFQETQYF. The CDR3 bases are TGTGCCAGCCGGACTTTCCAAGAGACCCAGTACTTC.

The J gene is TRBJ2-7, the V gene TRBV27; tentative D call: TRBD2 (5 bases). Germline V gives CDR1 MNHEY, CDR2 SMNVEV (reference sequence). V lost 0 bases and J lost 3, with 15 bases in between. CDR3 length equals 16 residues. As DNA, the CDR3 is TGTGCCAGCAGTTTATCTGGAGGTGTGGTGAACTACGAGCAGTACTTC. The encoded protein is CASSLSGGVVNYEQYF.

The chain links TRBV5-4 to TRBJ2-3; 7 nucleotides align to TRBD2. The V gene end was trimmed by 0 bases and the J gene end by 1 base; junction bases not matched to a gene: 14. Germline CDR1 is SGHNT and CDR2 is YYREEE (reference sequence). CDR3 size: 19 residues. CDR3 bases: TGTGCCAGCAGCTTGGGGCACTTTCGGCGGGAGTTTGGCACAGATACGCAGTATTTT. Its protein product is CASSLGHFRREFGTDTQYF.

Here the CDR3 reads CASSKGASGHVETQYF. In DNA, the CDR3 is TGTGCCAGCAGCAAAGGGGCGTCAGGGCACGTAGAGACCCAGTACTTC. The chain combines TRBV21-1 with TRBJ2-5; the D call of TRBD1 is as the table states it, not checked on the DNA. TRBV21-1 is assigned pseudogene status. The CDR3 covers 16 residues.

The V call is TRBV13, the J call TRBJ2-3; D is ambiguous. V was shortened by 2 bases and J by 7 bases, with 7 bases between the two germline ends. CDR3 size: 12 residues. Germline CDR1 is PRHDT and CDR2 is FYEKMQ (reference sequence). In nucleotides, the CDR3 is TGTGCCAGCAGCTTACGGAGCAATACGCAGTATTTT. Translating it yields CASSLRSNTQYF.

The chain couples TRBV6-5 to TRBJ2-5; D is unclear. Germline assignment: CDR1 MNHEY and CDR2 SVGAGI. CDR3 length equals 16 residues. Between the trimmed V and J ends, which lost 0 bases and 4 bases, there was a span of 15 bases. In DNA form, the CDR3 reads TGTGCCAGCAGTTACTCATGGGCTCTTAAGGGAGAGACCCAGTACTTC. It codes for CASSYSWALKGETQYF.

The rearrangement joins TRBV28 to TRBJ1-4; D gene uncertain. The CDR3 has 14 amino acids. Germline CDR1 reads MDHEN; CDR2 reads SYDVKM. V dropped 10 bases and J dropped 2 bases, with 14 bases sitting between them. The DNA of the CDR3 is TGTGCCACCCGGGCCGCGGGGACTAATGAAAAACTGTTTTTT. Its translation: CATRAAGTNEKLFF.

The V gene is TRBV4-3, the J gene TRBJ2-7; 10 bases match TRBD2. The CDR3 sequence is 17 residues long. Trimming removed 3 bases from V and 2 bases from J; junction bases left unmatched: 10. Germline CDR1 and CDR2: LGHNA and YSLEER. DNA for the CDR3: TGCGCCAGCAGCCAGGATGAGAAGCGGGAGGGAGCCTACGAGCAGTACTTC. Translated, it gives CASSQDEKREGAYEQYF.

The chain is built from TRBV29-1 and TRBJ1-5; the D is unclear. V dropped 4 bases and J dropped 7 bases, with 8 bases sitting between them. The germline CDR1 and CDR2 sequences are SQVTM and ANQGSEA. This CDR3 comprises 11 residues. The CDR3 sequence: CSVGDGQPQHF. As DNA, the CDR3 is TGCAGCGTTGGGGATGGGCAGCCCCAGCATTTT.

V gene TRBV6-1 combines with J gene TRBJ2-7; TRBD1 matches at 9 bases. Germline-derived CDR1 and CDR2 are MNHNS and SASEGT. With V trimmed by 6 bases and J by 1 base, 7 bases remained unmatched. CDR3 length: 15 amino acids. This chain's CDR3 is CASRTGTGISYEQYF. The DNA of the CDR3 is TGTGCCAGCAGGACCGGGACAGGGATATCCTACGAGCAGTACTTC.

This clone showed up just a few times. V usage is TRBV19 and J usage is TRBJ1-5; D is possibly TRBD1 (5 bases). Germline V gene sequence: CDR1 LNHDA, CDR2 SQIVND (reference sequence). The CDR3 spans 13 residues. Trimming removed 10 bases from V and 6 bases from J, with 16 bases in between. CDR3 sequence: CATGGSSGQPQHF. CDR3 sequence (DNA): TGTGCCACCGGGGGTAGTAGCGGTCAGCCCCAGCATTTT.

The genes are TRBV6-4 and TRBJ1-2, with D unresolved. Trimming took off 10 bases at V and 4 bases at J, with 16 bases between the two ends. Germline V gene sequence: CDR1 MRHNA, CDR2 SNTAGT. The CDR3 is 13 amino acids. The CDR3 DNA reads TGTGCCACCTCGCGAGACGGGCTCTATGGCTACACCTTC. Its protein is CATSRDGLYGYTF.

The V call is TRBV10-1, the J call TRBJ2-3; D call uncertain. The CDR3 has 16 amino acids. V gave up 6 bases and J gave up 0 bases, with 16 bases separating them. CDR1 is WNHNN and CDR2 is SYGVQD in the germline V gene (reference sequence). In DNA, the CDR3 is TGCGCCAGCAGATCGGGTCCTCGGCTTAGCACAGATACGCAGTATTTT. It codes for CASRSGPRLSTDTQYF.

The rearrangement links TRBV11-2 to TRBJ1-2; D call uncertain. The CDR3 has 12 amino acids. In germline, CDR1 is SGHAT, CDR2 FQNNGV. V lost 5 bases to trimming and J lost 7 bases, with 11 bases between them. CDR3 nucleotide sequence: TGTGCCAGCAGCCCCCACCCGGGTGGCTACACCTTC. Protein: CASSPHPGGYTF.

This chain links TRBV9 with TRBJ1-4; a possible D gene is TRBD1 (5 bases). The CDR3 covers 15 residues. Germline-derived CDR1 and CDR2 are SGDLS and YYNGEE. V was shortened by 4 bases and J by 5 bases, with 15 bases between the two germline ends. The DNA for the CDR3 is TGTGCCAGCAGCCCCCGGGACGGCCGCAATGAAAAACTGTTTTTT. Protein: CASSPRDGRNEKLFF.

Remarks on this clone: At the DNA level, this CDR3 is encoded by other sequences in the same sample as well. The J gene is TRBJ2-5, the V gene TRBV7-2; D remains unclear. CDR3 length: 11 amino acids. V lost 5 bases to trimming and J lost 4 bases, with 5 bases between them. The germline V gene has CDR1 SGHTA and CDR2 FQGNSA. The CDR3: CASSQTETQYF. The CDR3 nucleotides are TGTGCCAGCAGCCAGACAGAGACCCAGTACTTC.

The chain carries TRBV5-5 and TRBJ2-1, with D possibly being TRBD1 (5 bases). Germline V CDR1 and CDR2: SGHKS, YYEKEE (reference sequence). This CDR3 region has 13 residues. V lost 0 bases, J lost 6 bases, and 7 bases lay in between. CDR3 in DNA: TGTGCCAGCAGCTTGGCCCAGGGCAATGAGCAGTTCTTC. This gives the protein CASSLAQGNEQFF.

J is TRBJ2-5 and V is TRBV5-1; 8 nucleotides agree with TRBD2. The CDR3 loop spans 16 amino acids. Germline loops: CDR1 SGHRS, CDR2 YFSETQ. The trim removed 4 bases at V and 4 bases at J, leaving 12 bases unmatched. The CDR3 nucleotides are TGCGCCAGCAGCGGGGCGGGAGGCGGGGGCGGAGAGACCCAGTACTTC. Its protein is CASSGAGGGGGETQYF.

As concerns this clone: This same CDR3 is encoded by further DNA sequences in the sample. The chain carries TRBV10-3 and TRBJ1-1; D gene ambiguous. Trimming took off 3 bases at V and 0 bases at J, with 8 bases between the two ends. Germline-derived CDR1 and CDR2 are ENHRY and SYGVKD. CDR3 length: 14 residues. The CDR3 spells CAISERDLNTEAFF. The CDR3 DNA reads as TGTGCCATCAGTGAAAGGGATTTGAACACTGAAGCTTTCTTT.

The chain recombines TRBV18 with TRBJ1-2, with D possibly matching TRBD1 (5 bases). There are 14 residues in the CDR3. CDR1 is KGHSH, CDR2 LQKENI, per germline. The V and J ends lost 1 base and 2 bases respectively, with 8 bases between them. The CDR3 region has the DNA TGTGCCAGCTCACCACTACAGGAAAACTATGGCTACACCTTC. Encoded protein: CASSPLQENYGYTF.

The V gene is TRBV7-2, the J gene TRBJ2-5, with a possible D match to TRBD2 (6 bases). Germline V gene sequence: CDR1 SGHTA, CDR2 FQGNSA. Trimming shortened V by 4 bases and J by 4 bases, and 16 bases separated the two germline ends. The CDR3 covers 15 residues. The CDR3 loop reads CASSSPLDYLETQYF. CDR3 nucleotide sequence: TGTGCCAGCAGCTCCCCCCTGGACTACTTAGAGACCCAGTACTTC. Variable domain in full (rest from reference TRBV7-2 and TRBJ2-5): GAGVSQSPSNKVTEKGKDVELRCDPISGHTALYWYRQSLGQGLEFLIYFQGNSAPDKSGLPSDRFSAERTGGSVSTLTIQRTQQEDSAVYLCASSSPLDYLETQYFGPGTRLLVL.

The CDR3 sequence: CASSWMNTEAFF. In nucleotides, the CDR3 is TGTGCCAGCAGTTGGATGAACACTGAAGCTTTCTTT. The rearrangement links TRBV6-5 to TRBJ1-1; D remains ambiguous. CDR3 length: 12 residues. Germline V CDR1 and CDR2: MNHEY, SVGAGI. V was pared by 4 bases and J by 0 bases, with 3 bases between.

This sequence joins TRBV14 and TRBJ1-4; TRBD1 matches 9 bases. Germline values: CDR1 SGHDN, CDR2 FVKESK. The junction had 7 bases not matched to a gene; V was cut back by 4 bases and J by 7 bases. The CDR3 loop spans 15 amino acids. This chain's CDR3 is CASSPPGQGLEKLFF. The CDR3 DNA follows: TGTGCCAGCAGCCCCCCGGGACAGGGACTTGAAAAACTGTTTTTT.

The chain combines TRBV7-6 with TRBJ2-1; 7 nucleotides line up with TRBD2. This CDR3 contains 16 residues. The V segment lost 2 bases and the J segment 2 bases; nucleotides outside the gene matches: 6. Germline CDR1 reads SGHVS; CDR2 reads FNYEAQ. Written as DNA, the CDR3 is TGTGCCAGCAGCTTACGCCTAGCGGAGACCTACAATGAGCAGTTCTTC. It translates to CASSLRLAETYNEQFF.

The V and J genes are TRBV7-2 and TRBJ2-1; 9 bases are shared with TRBD1. From germline, CDR1 is SGHTA and CDR2 FQGNSA. The V segment lost 3 bases and the J segment 13 bases; nucleotides outside the gene matches: 7. CDR3 length: 13 residues. The CDR3 here is CASSLDRGGPQFF. CDR3 nucleotides: TGTGCCAGCAGCTTGGACAGGGGAGGCCCCCAGTTCTTC.

This chain joins TRBV5-1 and TRBJ2-1; 9 nucleotides agree with TRBD2. Germline CDR1 is SGHRS and CDR2 is YFSETQ. After removal of 3 bases from V and 4 bases from J, the junction contained 2 bases not matched to a gene. The CDR3 is made up of 14 amino acids. The CDR3 spells CASSWAGGYNEQFF. Written as DNA, the CDR3 is TGCGCCAGCAGCTGGGCGGGAGGGTACAATGAGCAGTTCTTC.

Concerning this clone itself: Different DNA sequences within this sample yield the same CDR3. The V call is TRBV19, the J call TRBJ2-7; tentative D call: TRBD1 (6 bases). CDR3 length: 13 residues. V was pared by 3 bases and J by 2 bases, with 8 bases between. Germline values: CDR1 LNHDA, CDR2 SQIVND (reference sequence). The CDR3 region is CASSIGQPYEQYF. The CDR3 region has the DNA TGTGCCAGTAGTATCGGACAGCCCTACGAGCAGTACTTC.

V is TRBV5-1 and J is TRBJ2-5; 12 bases are shared with TRBD2. With V trimmed by 3 bases and J by 0 bases, 6 bases remained unmatched. This CDR3 has 17 residues. Germline-derived CDR1 and CDR2 are SGHRS and YFSETQ. Written as DNA, the CDR3 is TGCGCCAGCAGCTCGGGACTAGCGGGTTACAACCAAGAGACCCAGTACTTC. This codes for CASSSGLAGYNQETQYF.

The chain employs TRBV6-4 and TRBJ1-3; 9 bases map to TRBD1. The J segment lost 7 bases and the V segment lost 6 bases, leaving 1 base of the junction unmatched. The germline gives CDR1 MRHNA, CDR2 SNTAGT. The CDR3 has 12 residues. CDR3 protein: CASSGTGNTIYF. The CDR3 DNA reads as TGTGCCAGCAGCGGGACAGGGAACACCATATATTTT.

This clone was observed once. V and J are TRBV7-9 and TRBJ2-7; TRBD2 is a possible D gene (6 bases). The CDR3 has 15 residues. The V and J ends lost 4 bases and 0 bases respectively, with 13 bases between them. CDR1 and CDR2 (germline): SEHNR, FQNEAQ (reference sequence). The CDR3 DNA sequence: TGTGCCAGCAGCTCCGGGACTTCAAGCTCCTACGAGCAGTACTTC. Amino acids: CASSSGTSSSYEQYF.